Presented here are 23 T cell receptor beta chains from one specimen sequenced in a study of T-cell reconstitution after alpha-beta-depleted transplantation in children. A library of TCRbeta sequences, prepared with unique molecular identifiers, was generated. TCRdb processed the PCR reads anew with MiXCR; each CDR3 protein has one entry. The table records a few hundred thousand distinct CDR3 sequences, almost 10% of them present only once. This sample comprised PBMCs from the stem cell graft donor, obtained from the stem cell graft. The receptors originated from a human donor who donated a stem cell graft to a child with SCID.

The chain has TRBV29-1 and TRBJ1-1, with 7 positions matching TRBD1. Germline CDR1 SQVTM, CDR2 ANQGSEA. V trimming: 6 bases; J trimming: 3 bases; junction bases outside the gene matches: 10. This CDR3 is built from 14 residues. The CDR3 DNA is TGCAGCGTAGCCCCAGGGGGGCAGGACACTGAAGCTTTCTTT. Translating it yields CSVAPGGQDTEAFF.

This clonotype was observed many times. This chain connects TRBV9 to TRBJ2-2; weak D call: TRBD2 (6 bases). In germline, CDR1 is SGDLS, CDR2 YYNGEE. V lost 2 bases, J lost 5 bases, and 13 bases lay in between. The CDR3 covers 15 residues. The CDR3 nucleotides are TGTGCCAGCAGCGTCAGCGGAGGGAATACCGGGGAGCTGTTTTTT. Residues: CASSVSGGNTGELFF.

The chain employs TRBV7-9 and TRBJ1-5; D not resolved. Germline CDR1 and CDR2: SEHNR and FQNEAQ (reference sequence). Trimming took off 8 bases at V and 7 bases at J, with 12 bases between the two ends. The CDR3 contains 12 residues. The CDR3 spells CASGSGNQPQHF. In DNA, the CDR3 is TGTGCCAGCGGTTCGGGGAACCAGCCCCAGCATTTT.

This clonotype was detected only a few times. The rearrangement joins TRBV10-3 to TRBJ2-7; no firm D call. Deletions cut 3 bases from V and 6 bases from J, with 12 bases between. Germline-derived CDR1 and CDR2 are ENHRY and SYGVKD. This CDR3 has 13 residues. For the CDR3, the DNA is TGTGCCATCAGTGACCCTCCTGGGCGCGAGCAGTACTTC. Encoded protein: CAISDPPGREQYF.

The gene calls are TRBV3-1 and TRBJ2-5, with D possibly being TRBD2 (6 bases). Trimming left V 1 base short and J 7 bases short, with 13 bases between. Germline V gene sequence: CDR1 LGHDT, CDR2 YNNKEL (reference sequence). CDR3 length: 14 amino acids. CDR3 in DNA: TGTGCCAGCAGCCAAGTCGTTAGCGGCGGGACCCAGTACTTC. Translation gives CASSQVVSGGTQYF.

The CDR3 loop is CSARDRRTGLNEQFF. The CDR3 nucleotides read TGCAGTGCTAGAGATCGTCGGACAGGGTTGAATGAGCAGTTCTTC. The rearrangement links TRBV20-1 to TRBJ2-1; the match to TRBD1 covers 8 bases. Germline V gene lookup returns CDR1 DFQATT and CDR2 SNEGSKA (reference sequence). V lost 0 bases, J lost 7 bases, and 8 bases stayed unmatched. CDR3 length equals 15 residues.

At least ten counts were recorded for this clonotype. The chain recombines TRBV5-1 with TRBJ2-1; 11 bases fit TRBD2. The J segment lost 5 bases and the V segment lost 4 bases, leaving 5 bases of the junction unmatched. Germline CDR1 and CDR2: SGHRS and YFSETQ. CDR3 length equals 15 residues. CDR3 in amino acids: CASSDGTSGHNEQFF. CDR3 bases: TGCGCCAGCAGCGACGGGACTAGCGGACACAATGAGCAGTTCTTC. Based on the CDR3 plus reference TRBV5-1 and TRBJ2-1, the full variable domain is KAGVTQTPRYLIKTRGQQVTLSCSPISGHRSVSWYQQTPGQGLQFLFEYFSETQRNKGNFPGRFSGRQFSNSRSEMNVSTLELGDSALYLCASSDGTSGHNEQFFGPGTRLTVL.

This clonotype was seen a handful of times. The chain recombines TRBV12-3 or TRBV12-4 with TRBJ2-7; no firm D call. The CDR3 is 16 amino acids. Trimming took 2 bases from V and 0 from J, leaving 14 bases between them. The CDR3 coding sequence is TGTGCCAGCAGTTTAAGACCCCATGGGCCCTCCTACGAGCAGTACTTC. It yields the protein CASSLRPHGPSYEQYF.

This clonotype was seen ten or more times. The chain employs TRBV18 and TRBJ2-1; 9 positions agree with TRBD1. Trimming removed 3 bases from V and 7 bases from J; junction bases left unmatched: 4. Germline V gene lookup returns CDR1 KGHSH and CDR2 LQKENI. The CDR3 runs to 14 residues. CDR3 sequence reads: CASSPGQGLNEQFF. In nucleotides, the CDR3 is TGTGCCAGCTCACCCGGACAGGGGCTGAATGAGCAGTTCTTC.

This clonotype was seen only a few times. This chain links TRBV6-4 with TRBJ2-2; the D gene is possibly TRBD2 (5 bases). This CDR3 spans 14 amino acids. Per the germline V gene, CDR1 is MRHNA and CDR2 is SNTAGT. Trimming shortened V by 7 bases and J by 0 bases, and 9 bases separated the two germline ends. The CDR3 DNA is TGTGCCAGCAAGGGAGATGCGAACACCGGGGAGCTGTTTTTT. This gives the protein CASKGDANTGELFF.

This clonotype turned up a few times. V is TRBV20-1 and J is TRBJ1-5; D unresolved. The V and J ends lost 6 bases and 0 bases respectively, with 15 bases between them. The CDR3 is 15 amino acids. Per the germline V gene, CDR1 is DFQATT and CDR2 is SNEGSKA (reference sequence). CDR3: CSATESHFSNQPQHF. As DNA, the CDR3 is TGCAGTGCCACGGAGAGTCACTTTAGCAATCAGCCCCAGCATTTT.

The V and J genes are TRBV7-6 and TRBJ1-2; TRBD1 might be the D (5 bases). The CDR3 is 15 amino acids. Germline-derived CDR1 and CDR2 are SGHVS and FNYEAQ. Between the trimmed V and J ends, which lost 7 bases and 2 bases, there was a span of 17 bases. CDR3 in amino acids: CASTSSPGPNYGYTF. The CDR3 nucleotides read TGTGCCAGCACCTCCAGCCCAGGGCCCAACTATGGCTACACCTTC.

This clonotype was picked up many times. The chain couples TRBV12-3 or TRBV12-4 to TRBJ2-1, with D tentatively TRBD1 or TRBD2 (6 bases each). The ends were cut back, 2 bases at V and 6 bases at J, with 14 bases in the middle. The CDR3 sequence is 15 residues long. The CDR3 region has the DNA TGTGCCAGCAGTTTATCAATGGGGGGCGTCAATGAGCAGTTCTTC. Its translation: CASSLSMGGVNEQFF.

The chain links TRBV18 to TRBJ2-5; D assignment may be TRBD1 or TRBD2 (6 bases each). Germline V gene data show CDR1 as KGHSH and CDR2 as LQKENI. This CDR3 contains 19 residues. Deletions cut 4 bases from V and 5 bases from J, with 29 bases between. The CDR3 coding sequence is TGTGCCAGCTCACTCATAAATCGAGGGCTTAGCGGACAGTTGGAGACCCAGTACTTC. Protein sequence: CASSLINRGLSGQLETQYF.

The V and J genes are TRBV7-2 and TRBJ1-2; 9 nucleotides align to TRBD1. The V gene's germline CDR1 is SGHTA and CDR2 FQGNSA. J was trimmed by 1 base and V by 4 bases; bases with no gene match: 10. The CDR3 totals 17 residues. The CDR3 nucleotides read TGTGCCAGCAGCTACCCGCGGGGGACAGGGCTTAACTATGGCTACACCTTC. This sequence encodes CASSYPRGTGLNYGYTF.

In this sample, this clonotype turned up many times. The J gene is TRBJ2-1, the V gene TRBV12-3 or TRBV12-4, with D perhaps given as TRBD1 or TRBD2 (5 bases each). Trimming removed 6 bases from V and 1 base from J, with 13 bases in between. This CDR3 has 15 residues. The CDR3 DNA is TGTGCCAGCAGCATTGGGACGAATTCCTACAATGAGCAGTTCTTC. Protein: CASSIGTNSYNEQFF.

This clonotype was picked up many times. The chain has TRBV3-1 and TRBJ2-7; D tentatively fits TRBD1 or TRBD2 (5 bases each). This CDR3 has 12 amino acids. Trimming left V 5 bases short and J 6 bases short, with 11 bases between. Germline V lookup: CDR1 LGHDT, CDR2 YNNKEL (reference sequence). CDR3: CASSKAGTEQYF. The CDR3 bases are TGTGCCAGCAGCAAAGCAGGGACCGAGCAGTACTTC.

V and J are TRBV5-1 and TRBJ2-5; tentatively, D is TRBD1 (6 bases). V lost 3 bases, J lost 1 base, and 16 bases lay in between. This CDR3 has 16 residues. The germline gives CDR1 SGHRS, CDR2 YFSETQ. The CDR3 loop reads CASSSLGRGVQETQYF. The CDR3, as DNA: TGCGCCAGCAGCTCCCTGGGCAGGGGTGTCCAAGAGACCCAGTACTTC.

This clonotype was found a few times. This sequence joins TRBV12-3 or TRBV12-4 and TRBJ2-7; TRBD1 is a possible D gene (5 bases). Trimming took off 3 bases at V and 6 bases at J, with 12 bases between the two ends. The CDR3 sequence is 13 residues long. The CDR3, as DNA: TGTGCCAGCAGTTTTCTAGGGGAAAGCGAGCAGTACTTC. As protein: CASSFLGESEQYF.

Many counts were recorded for this clonotype. The rearrangement links TRBV5-1 to TRBJ2-3; tentatively, D is TRBD2 (5 bases). The CDR3 is 14 residues long. Trimming took 0 bases from V and 5 from J, leaving 10 bases between them. CDR1 and CDR2 from the germline V gene are SGHRS and YFSETQ. The CDR3 is CASSLVLAIDTQYF. In DNA form, the CDR3 reads TGCGCCAGCAGCTTGGTTTTAGCGATAGATACGCAGTATTTT.

For this clonotype: This may be a read error: a much more frequent sequence differs by one nucleotide. V usage is TRBV12-3 or TRBV12-4 and J usage is TRBJ2-1, with TRBD1 matching 9 bases. Trimming took 5 bases from V and 4 from J; bases not matched to a gene: 6. The CDR3 extends over 15 amino acids. CDR3 bases: TGTGCCAGCAGTATAGGACAGGGGATTTACAATGAGCAGTTCTTC. Translating it yields CASSIGQGIYNEQFF.

This clonotype was picked up many times. The chain couples TRBV5-1 to TRBJ2-1; D is uncertain. This CDR3 has 16 residues. The ends were cut back, 0 bases at V and 0 bases at J, with 10 bases in the middle. Germline CDR1 SGHRS, CDR2 YFSETQ. DNA for the CDR3: TGCGCCAGCAGCTTGGGGGGTGCGAGCTCCTACAATGAGCAGTTCTTC. This codes for CASSLGGASSYNEQFF.

This clonotype was detected ten times or more. The V gene is TRBV27, the J gene TRBJ2-1; perhaps TRBD1 as D (6 bases). Germline V CDR1 and CDR2: MNHEY, SMNVEV (reference sequence). Between the trimmed V and J ends, which lost 2 bases and 4 bases, there was a span of 12 bases. This CDR3 is built from 15 residues. The CDR3 reads CASSLGQGPYNEQFF. The CDR3 DNA reads as TGTGCCAGCAGTTTAGGGCAGGGGCCTTACAATGAGCAGTTCTTC.